The 15 T cell receptor beta chains below all came from one sample that was sequenced in a study of CD8 T cells in Susac syndrome. Reverse transcription of roughly 0.45 to 1 ug RNA used random hexamers. TCRdb reprocessed the immunoSEQ multiplex PCR reads via MiXCR and lists one record per CDR3 protein. The table shows under 300,000 distinct CDR3 sequences, with roughly 95% occurring only once. The source material was CD4+ T cells from PBMCs. All receptors come from a human donor with Susac syndrome.

This sequence joins TRBV9 and TRBJ2-1; 8 bases fit TRBD2. After removal of 0 bases from V and 9 bases from J, the junction contained 5 bases not matched to a gene. The CDR3 totals 14 residues. CDR1 is SGDLS and CDR2 is YYNGEE in the germline V gene. CDR3 in amino acids: CASSVEAGALEQFF. In DNA form, the CDR3 reads TGTGCCAGCAGCGTAGAAGCGGGAGCCCTTGAGCAGTTCTTC.

In DNA, the CDR3 is TGTGCCAGCAGTAGGCCGGGAGCCGCCGATACGCAGTATTTT. Protein product: CASSRPGAADTQYF. The chain joins TRBV7-8 to TRBJ2-3; weak D call: TRBD2 (6 bases). The CDR3 extends over 14 amino acids. V was clipped by 6 bases and J by 6 bases, with 16 bases between them. Germline lookup yields CDR1 SGHVS and CDR2 FQNEAQ.

This chain connects TRBV7-3 to TRBJ1-1; TRBD1 might be the D (5 bases). V was clipped by 6 bases and J by 1 base, with 9 bases between them. The CDR3 length is 13 residues. The germline CDR1 and CDR2 sequences are SGHTA and FQGTGA. For the CDR3, the DNA is TGTGCCAGCAGTTCCACAGGGAACACTGAAGCTTTCTTT. Translating gives CASSSTGNTEAFF.

The J gene is TRBJ2-7, the V gene TRBV11-2, with TRBD1 identical over 10 bases. This CDR3 is 16 amino acids long. Losses at the gene ends were 0 bases for V and 6 bases for J; bases not matched to a gene: 8. CDR1 is SGHAT, CDR2 FQNNGV, per germline. CDR3 amino acids: CASSLDSGTGVREQYF. The DNA of the CDR3 is TGTGCCAGCAGCTTAGATTCGGGGACAGGGGTTCGCGAGCAGTACTTC.

This chain uses TRBV7-3 with TRBJ2-3; D tentatively reads TRBD1 or TRBD2 (7 bases each). Trimming pared 6 bases from V and 7 bases from J, leaving 20 bases between. This CDR3 has 15 residues. Germline V gene lookup returns CDR1 SGHTA and CDR2 FQGTGA. CDR3 residues: CASSPRETGTNTQYF. The CDR3 nucleotides are TGTGCCAGCAGTCCGCGGGAGACAGGGACAAATACGCAGTATTTT.

This clonotype is a singleton in its sample. This chain uses TRBV20-1 with TRBJ2-5; D is undetermined. There are 11 residues in the CDR3. Germline lookup yields CDR1 DFQATT and CDR2 SNEGSKA (reference sequence). Between the trimmed V and J ends, which lost 3 bases and 5 bases, there was a span of 7 bases. The CDR3 loop reads CSASIGETQYF. The CDR3 region has the DNA TGCAGTGCTAGCATAGGCGAGACCCAGTACTTC.

The chain joins TRBV2 to TRBJ2-5; D is unresolved. Germline V gene data show CDR1 as SNHLY and CDR2 as FYNNEI. V was clipped by 6 bases and J by 3 bases, with 11 bases between them. CDR3 size: 13 residues. The CDR3 nucleotides are TGTGCCAGCAGCGTTGTAGAGGAAGAGACCCAGTACTTC. This translates into CASSVVEEETQYF.

The chain recombines TRBV28 with TRBJ1-1, with D perhaps matching TRBD1 (6 bases). The CDR3 length is 14 residues. Trimming cost V 8 bases and J 3 bases, with 16 bases left between them. The V gene's germline CDR1 is MDHEN and CDR2 SYDVKM. The CDR3 protein is CASDSTGADTEAFF. The CDR3 nucleotides are TGTGCCAGCGACTCGACGGGGGCGGACACTGAAGCTTTCTTT.

The J gene is TRBJ2-3, the V gene TRBV20-1; weak D call: TRBD2 (5 bases). V lost 1 base and J 0 bases, leaving 14 bases between the germline ends. The germline CDR1 and CDR2 sequences are DFQATT and SNEGSKA (reference sequence). This CDR3 is 16 amino acids long. The chain's CDR3 is CSARVWSGSSTDTQYF. CDR3 coding DNA: TGCAGTGCTAGAGTCTGGAGCGGAAGTAGCACAGATACGCAGTATTTT.

V and J are TRBV30 and TRBJ1-2; D not certain. V was pared by 8 bases and J by 6 bases, with 7 bases between. CDR1 and CDR2 (germline): GTSNPN, SVGIG (reference sequence). The CDR3 extends over 9 amino acids. For the CDR3, the DNA is TGTGCCACGCGGGATGGCTACACCTTC. Amino acid sequence: CATRDGYTF.

This clonotype was seen once. The V gene is TRBV10-3, the J gene TRBJ1-5; no clear D. V lost 0 bases to trimming and J lost 5 bases, with 5 bases between them. Looked up from germline, CDR1 is ENHRY and CDR2 is SYGVKD. The CDR3 runs to 13 residues. As DNA, the CDR3 is TGTGCCATCAGTGAGTCGACGGATCAGCCCCAGCATTTT. It is translated as CAISESTDQPQHF.

The V gene is TRBV9, the J gene TRBJ1-1; no clear D. The CDR3 runs 14 residues. Trimming removed 0 bases from V and 5 bases from J, with 11 bases in between. Per the germline V gene, CDR1 is SGDLS and CDR2 is YYNGEE. The chain's CDR3 is CASSVVSMGTEAFF. The DNA of the CDR3 is TGTGCCAGCAGCGTAGTGAGTATGGGGACTGAAGCTTTCTTT.

CDR3 amino acids: CSASRGPRWELFF. The DNA of the CDR3 is TGCAGTGCTAGTAGAGGACCCCGGTGGGAGCTGTTTTTT. This chain uses TRBV20-1 with TRBJ2-2; D is unresolved. The CDR3 covers 13 residues. Germline V gene data show CDR1 as DFQATT and CDR2 as SNEGSKA (reference sequence). Trimming removed 3 bases from V and 9 bases from J, with 14 bases in between.

This sequence joins TRBV4-1 and TRBJ2-1, with TRBD1 identical over 10 bases. Trimming took 3 bases from V and 14 from J; bases not matched to a gene: 7. The CDR3 runs to 13 residues. Per germline, CDR1 MGHRA and CDR2 YSYEKL. CDR3 region: CASSQDRGIREFF. CDR3 DNA: TGCGCCAGCAGCCAGGACAGGGGGATTAGGGAGTTCTTC.

About this clonotype itself: No DNA is shown, since the ends of the CDR3 on it are uncertain; the CDR3 is the one TCRdb lists. This sequence joins TRBV7-5 and TRBJ2-7; the D segment call TRBD2 is taken from the table without a DNA check. TRBV7-5 is designated a pseudogene. The CDR3 contains 13 residues when both ends are counted. CDR3 sequence: CISVPEPSTRQYF.